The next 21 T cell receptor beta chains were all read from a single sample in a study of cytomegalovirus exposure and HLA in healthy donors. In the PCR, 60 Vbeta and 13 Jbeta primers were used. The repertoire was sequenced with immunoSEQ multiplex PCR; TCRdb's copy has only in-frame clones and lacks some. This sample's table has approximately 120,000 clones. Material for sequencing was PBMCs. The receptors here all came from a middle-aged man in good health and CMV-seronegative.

The CDR3 DNA reads TGTGCCAGCAGCCGGGACAGTTCCTACGAGCAGTACTTC. This translates into CASSRDSSYEQYF. The chain uses TRBV11-2 and TRBJ2-7, with 7 nucleotides matching TRBD1. Trimming at V came to 5 bases and at J to 1 base, leaving 2 bases not matched to a gene. The CDR3 consists of 13 residues. In germline, CDR1 is SGHAT, CDR2 FQNNGV.

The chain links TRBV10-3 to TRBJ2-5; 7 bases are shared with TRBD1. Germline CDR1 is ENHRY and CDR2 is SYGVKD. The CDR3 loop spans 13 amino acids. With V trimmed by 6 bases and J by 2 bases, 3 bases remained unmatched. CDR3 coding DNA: TGTGCCATCAGGGACAGGCTTCAAGAGACCCAGTACTTC. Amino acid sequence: CAIRDRLQETQYF.

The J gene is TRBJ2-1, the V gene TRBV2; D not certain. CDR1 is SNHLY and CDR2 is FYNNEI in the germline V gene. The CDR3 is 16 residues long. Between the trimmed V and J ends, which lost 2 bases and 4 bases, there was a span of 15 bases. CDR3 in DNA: TGTGCCAGCAGTGAAAATGAGGCACCTCCATACAATGAGCAGTTCTTC. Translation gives CASSENEAPPYNEQFF.

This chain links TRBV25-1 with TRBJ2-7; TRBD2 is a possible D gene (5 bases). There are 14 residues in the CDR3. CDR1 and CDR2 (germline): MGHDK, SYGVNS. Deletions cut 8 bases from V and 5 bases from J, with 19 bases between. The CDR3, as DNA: TGTGCCAGCGGAACTACGGGTCGAGGGAACGAGCAGTACTTC. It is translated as CASGTTGRGNEQYF.

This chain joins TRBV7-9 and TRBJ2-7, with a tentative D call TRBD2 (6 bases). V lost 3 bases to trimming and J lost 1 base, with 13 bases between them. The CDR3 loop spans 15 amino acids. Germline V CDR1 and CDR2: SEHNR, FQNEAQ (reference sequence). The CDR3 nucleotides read TGTGCCAGCAGCTTGGAGGGGACGGGTTCCTACGAGCAGTACTTC. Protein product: CASSLEGTGSYEQYF.

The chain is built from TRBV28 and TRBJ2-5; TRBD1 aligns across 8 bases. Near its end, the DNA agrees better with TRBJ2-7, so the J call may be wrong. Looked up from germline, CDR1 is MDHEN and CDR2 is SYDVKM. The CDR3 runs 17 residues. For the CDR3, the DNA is TGTGCCAGCAGTTCCTCTACCTGGGCAGGGGGCGCGTACGAGCAGTACTTC. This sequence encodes CASSSSTWAGGAYEQYF.

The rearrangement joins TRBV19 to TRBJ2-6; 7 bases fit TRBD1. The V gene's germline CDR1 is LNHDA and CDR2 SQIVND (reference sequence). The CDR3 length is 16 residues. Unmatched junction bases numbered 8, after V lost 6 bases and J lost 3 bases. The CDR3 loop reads CASSKEGAGGANVLTF. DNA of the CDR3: TGTGCCAGTAGCAAAGAGGGGGCAGGTGGGGCCAACGTCCTGACTTTC.

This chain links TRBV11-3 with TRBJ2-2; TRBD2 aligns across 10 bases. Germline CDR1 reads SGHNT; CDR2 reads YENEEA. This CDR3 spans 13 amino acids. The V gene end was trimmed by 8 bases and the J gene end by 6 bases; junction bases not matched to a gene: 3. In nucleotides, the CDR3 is TGTGCCAGCGAGCGGGAGGGCCCCGGGGAGCTGTTTTTT. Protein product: CASEREGPGELFF.

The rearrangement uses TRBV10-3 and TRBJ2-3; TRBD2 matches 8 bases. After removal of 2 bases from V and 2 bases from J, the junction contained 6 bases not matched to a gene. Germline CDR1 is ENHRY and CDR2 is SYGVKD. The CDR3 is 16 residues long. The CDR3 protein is CAISENSGSDTDTQYF. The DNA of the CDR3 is TGTGCCATCAGTGAGAACAGCGGGAGCGACACAGATACGCAGTATTTT.

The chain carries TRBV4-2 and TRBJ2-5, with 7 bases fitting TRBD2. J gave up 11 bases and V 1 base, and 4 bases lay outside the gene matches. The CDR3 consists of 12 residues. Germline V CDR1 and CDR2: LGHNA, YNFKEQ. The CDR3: CASSQGGGEQYF. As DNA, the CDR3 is TGTGCCAGCAGCCAAGGGGGAGGGGAGCAGTACTTC.

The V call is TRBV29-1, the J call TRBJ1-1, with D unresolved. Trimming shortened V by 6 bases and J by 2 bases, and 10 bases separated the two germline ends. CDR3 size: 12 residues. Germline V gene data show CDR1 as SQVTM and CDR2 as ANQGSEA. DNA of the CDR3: TGCAGCGTCCTGGAGAAAAACACTGAAGCTTTCTTT. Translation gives CSVLEKNTEAFF.

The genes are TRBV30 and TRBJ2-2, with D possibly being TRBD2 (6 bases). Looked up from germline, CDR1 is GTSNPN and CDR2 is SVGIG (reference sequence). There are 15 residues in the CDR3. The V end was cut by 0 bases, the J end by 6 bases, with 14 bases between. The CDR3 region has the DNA TGTGCCTGGAGTGTACTGGAGGGGTGGCCCGGGGAGCTGTTTTTT. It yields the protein CAWSVLEGWPGELFF. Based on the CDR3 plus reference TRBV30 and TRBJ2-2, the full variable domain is SQTIHQWPATLVQPVGSPLSLECTVEGTSNPNLYWYRQAAGRGLQLLFYSVGIGQISSEVPQNLSASRPQDRQFILSSKKLLLSDSGFYLCAWSVLEGWPGELFFGEGSRLTVL.

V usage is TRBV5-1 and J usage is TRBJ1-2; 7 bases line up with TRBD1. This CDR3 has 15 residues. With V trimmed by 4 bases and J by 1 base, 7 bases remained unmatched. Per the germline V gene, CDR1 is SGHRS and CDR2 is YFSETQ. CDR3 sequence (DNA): TGCGCCAGCAGCCCTGGGACAGATATTAACTATGGCTACACCTTC. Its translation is CASSPGTDINYGYTF.

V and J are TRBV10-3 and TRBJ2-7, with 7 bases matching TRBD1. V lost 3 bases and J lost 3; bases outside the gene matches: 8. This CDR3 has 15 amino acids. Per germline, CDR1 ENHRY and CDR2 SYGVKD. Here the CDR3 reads CAISEPTGALYEQYF. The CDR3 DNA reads TGTGCCATCAGTGAACCCACAGGGGCCCTCTACGAGCAGTACTTC.

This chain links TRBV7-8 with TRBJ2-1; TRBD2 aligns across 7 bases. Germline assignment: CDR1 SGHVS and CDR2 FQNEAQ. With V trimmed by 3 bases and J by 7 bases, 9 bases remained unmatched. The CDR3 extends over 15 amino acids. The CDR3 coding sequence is TGTGCCAGCAGCTTCCAGCGGGAAAGCTTGAATGAGCAGTTCTTC. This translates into CASSFQRESLNEQFF. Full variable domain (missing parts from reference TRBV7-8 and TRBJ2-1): GAGVSQSPRYKVAKRGQDVALRCDPISGHVSLFWYQQALGQGPEFLTYFQNEAQLDKSGLPSDRFFAERPEGSVSTLKIQRTQQEDSAVYLCASSFQRESLNEQFFGPGTRLTVL.

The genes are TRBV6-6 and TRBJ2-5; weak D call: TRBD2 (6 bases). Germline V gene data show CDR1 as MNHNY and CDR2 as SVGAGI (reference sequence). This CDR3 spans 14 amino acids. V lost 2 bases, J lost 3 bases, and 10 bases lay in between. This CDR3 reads CASSYGRLEETQYF. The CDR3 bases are TGTGCCAGCAGTTACGGGAGACTAGAAGAGACCCAGTACTTC.

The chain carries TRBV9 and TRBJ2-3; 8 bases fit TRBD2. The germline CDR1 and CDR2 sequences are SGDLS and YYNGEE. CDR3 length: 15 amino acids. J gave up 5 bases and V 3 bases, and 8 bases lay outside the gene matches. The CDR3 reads CASSGEAGVLDTQYF. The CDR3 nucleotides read TGTGCCAGCAGCGGGGAAGCGGGAGTACTAGATACGCAGTATTTT.

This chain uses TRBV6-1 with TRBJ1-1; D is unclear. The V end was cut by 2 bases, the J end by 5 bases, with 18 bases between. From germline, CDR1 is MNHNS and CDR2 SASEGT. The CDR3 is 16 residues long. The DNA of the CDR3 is TGTGCCAGCAGTGAAAGACTGTCCAGGAGGGTGACTGAAGCTTTCTTT. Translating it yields CASSERLSRRVTEAFF.

The CDR3 spells CASSLEASGLWYTQYF. CDR3 coding DNA: TGTGCCAGCAGCTTAGAGGCTAGCGGATTATGGTATACGCAGTATTTT. This chain connects TRBV7-2 to TRBJ2-3; 7 bases map to TRBD2. Germline CDR1 reads SGHTA; CDR2 reads FQGNSA. The CDR3 runs 16 residues. Trimming cost V 1 base and J 7 bases; bases outside gene matches: 11.

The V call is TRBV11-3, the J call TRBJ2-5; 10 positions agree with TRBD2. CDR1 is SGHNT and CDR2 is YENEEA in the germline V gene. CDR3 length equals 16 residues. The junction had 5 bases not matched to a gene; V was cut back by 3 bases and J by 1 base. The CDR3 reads CASSFEGLAAQETQYF. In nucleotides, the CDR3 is TGTGCCAGCAGCTTCGAAGGACTAGCGGCCCAAGAGACCCAGTACTTC.

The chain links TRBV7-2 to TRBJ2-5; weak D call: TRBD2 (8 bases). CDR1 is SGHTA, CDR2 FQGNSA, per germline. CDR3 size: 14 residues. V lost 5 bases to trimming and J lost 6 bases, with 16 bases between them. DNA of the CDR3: TGTGCCAGCAGCCCGGGAGGGGGCGGAAAGACCCAGTACTTC. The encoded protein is CASSPGGGGKTQYF.